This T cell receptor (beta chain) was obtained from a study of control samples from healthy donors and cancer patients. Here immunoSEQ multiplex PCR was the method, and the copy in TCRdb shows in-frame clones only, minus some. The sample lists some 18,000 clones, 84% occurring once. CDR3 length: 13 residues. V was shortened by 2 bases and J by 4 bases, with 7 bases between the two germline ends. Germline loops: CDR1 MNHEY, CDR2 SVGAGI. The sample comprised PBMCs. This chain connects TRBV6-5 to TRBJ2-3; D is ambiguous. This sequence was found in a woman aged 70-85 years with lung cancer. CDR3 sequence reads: CASSYSLSDTQYF. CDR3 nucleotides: TGTGCCAGCAGTTACAGCTTGTCAGATACGCAGTATTTT.